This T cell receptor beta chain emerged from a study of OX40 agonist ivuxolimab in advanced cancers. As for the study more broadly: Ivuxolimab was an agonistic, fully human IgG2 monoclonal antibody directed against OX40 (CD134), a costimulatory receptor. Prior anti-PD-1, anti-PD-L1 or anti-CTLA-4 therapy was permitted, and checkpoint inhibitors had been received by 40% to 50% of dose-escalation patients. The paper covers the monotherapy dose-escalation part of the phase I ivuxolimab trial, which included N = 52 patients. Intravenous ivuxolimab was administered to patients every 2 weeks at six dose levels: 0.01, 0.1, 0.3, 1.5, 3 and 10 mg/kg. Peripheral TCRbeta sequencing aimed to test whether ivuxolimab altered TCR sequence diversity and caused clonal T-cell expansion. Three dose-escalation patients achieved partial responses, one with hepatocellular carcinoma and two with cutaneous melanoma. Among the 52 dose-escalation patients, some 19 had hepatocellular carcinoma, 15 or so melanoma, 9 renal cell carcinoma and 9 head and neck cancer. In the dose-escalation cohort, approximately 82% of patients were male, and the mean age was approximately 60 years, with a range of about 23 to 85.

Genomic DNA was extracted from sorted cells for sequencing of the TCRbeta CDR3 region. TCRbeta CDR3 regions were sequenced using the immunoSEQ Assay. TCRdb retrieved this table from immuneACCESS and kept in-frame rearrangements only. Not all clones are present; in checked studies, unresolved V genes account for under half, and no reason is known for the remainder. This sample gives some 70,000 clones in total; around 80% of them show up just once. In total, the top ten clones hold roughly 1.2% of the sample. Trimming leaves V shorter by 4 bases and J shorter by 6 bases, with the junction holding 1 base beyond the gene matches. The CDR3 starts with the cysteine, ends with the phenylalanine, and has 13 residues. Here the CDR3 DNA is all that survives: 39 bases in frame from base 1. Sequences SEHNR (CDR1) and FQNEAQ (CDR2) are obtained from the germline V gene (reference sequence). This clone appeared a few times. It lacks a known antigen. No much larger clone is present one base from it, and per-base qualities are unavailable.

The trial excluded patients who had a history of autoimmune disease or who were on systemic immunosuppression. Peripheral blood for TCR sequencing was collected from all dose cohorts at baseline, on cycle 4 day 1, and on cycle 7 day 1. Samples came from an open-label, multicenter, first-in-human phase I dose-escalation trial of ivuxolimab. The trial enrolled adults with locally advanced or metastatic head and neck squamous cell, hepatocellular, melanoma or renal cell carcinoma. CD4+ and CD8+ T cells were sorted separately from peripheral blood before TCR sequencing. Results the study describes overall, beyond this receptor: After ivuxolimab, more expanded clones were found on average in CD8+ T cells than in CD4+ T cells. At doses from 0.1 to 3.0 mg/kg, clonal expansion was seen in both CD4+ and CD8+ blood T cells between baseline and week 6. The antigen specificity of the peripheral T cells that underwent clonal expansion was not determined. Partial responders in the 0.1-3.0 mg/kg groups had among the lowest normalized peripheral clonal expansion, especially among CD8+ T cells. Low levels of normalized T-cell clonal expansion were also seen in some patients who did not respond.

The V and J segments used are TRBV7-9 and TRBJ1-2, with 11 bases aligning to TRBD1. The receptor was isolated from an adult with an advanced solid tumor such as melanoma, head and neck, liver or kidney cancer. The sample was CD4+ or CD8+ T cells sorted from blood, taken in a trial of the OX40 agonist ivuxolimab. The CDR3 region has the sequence CASSWDRGNGYTF. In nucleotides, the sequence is TGTGCCAGCAGCTGGGACAGGGGGAATGGCTACACCTTC.